A single sample is the source of the 32 T cell receptor beta chains below, sequenced in a study of regulatory T cells in long-lasting Graves disease. As to time point: newly diagnosed GD, antithyroid drugs for less than 3 months. The authors made the TCR library using RNA they extracted from PBMCs. Sequencing libraries for TCR beta were prepared with iRepertoire HTBI primers and Arm-PCR of CDR3 regions. MiXCR, applied by TCRdb to the multiplex PCR reads, yields one record per CDR3 protein. The repertoire holds approximately 360,000 distinct CDR3 sequences, with 12% as singletons. The same data also contributed to another study, on T cells in Graves' hyperthyroidism and ophthalmopathy.

The input for sequencing was peripheral blood mononuclear cells (PBMCs), taken at new diagnosis, from a patient treated with antithyroid drugs. The receptors derive from a woman between 18 and 29 years old with Graves disease.

This clonotype has a count of ten or more. The V gene is TRBV20-1, the J gene TRBJ2-1; D might be TRBD1 (6 bases). This CDR3 spans 14 amino acids. CDR1 is DFQATT, CDR2 SNEGSKA, per germline (reference sequence). V dropped 6 bases and J dropped 4 bases, with 16 bases sitting between them. The CDR3 region has the DNA TGCAGTGCCGGGCGACAGGAGATGTACAATGAGCAGTTCTTC. Translation gives CSAGRQEMYNEQFF.

This clonotype was picked up many times. The chain carries TRBV7-9 and TRBJ2-2; D gene uncertain. V lost 5 bases to trimming and J lost 4 bases, with 14 bases between them. Germline loops: CDR1 SEHNR, CDR2 FQNEAQ (reference sequence). The CDR3 extends over 15 amino acids. The CDR3 region is CASSGVRASTGELFF. For the CDR3, the DNA is TGTGCCAGCAGCGGGGTCAGAGCGAGCACCGGGGAGCTGTTTTTT.

This clonotype was picked up many times. The CDR3 reads CASSLAGFKTNNEQFF. As DNA, the CDR3 is TGTGCCAGCAGTTTAGCGGGATTCAAAACGAACAATGAGCAGTTCTTC. The chain couples TRBV12-3 or TRBV12-4 to TRBJ2-1; D uncertain. The V end lost 0 bases, the J end lost 5 bases, and 14 bases lay between the germline ends. CDR3 length: 16 residues.

The sample holds many counts of this clonotype. V gene TRBV28 combines with J gene TRBJ2-7, with 11 bases identical to TRBD1. The germline CDR1 and CDR2 sequences are MDHEN and SYDVKM. The CDR3 contains 16 residues. Losses at the gene ends were 3 bases for V and 2 bases for J; bases not matched to a gene: 6. The CDR3, as DNA: TGTGCCAGCAGTTTCACTCGGGACAGGGGGACCTACGAGCAGTACGTC. Its protein is CASSFTRDRGTYEQYV.

This clonotype showed up many times. The chain carries TRBV27 and TRBJ2-1; 9 nucleotides match TRBD1. Germline trimming cut 7 bases from V and 0 bases from J; bases unmatched to any gene: 7. CDR1 MNHEY and CDR2 SMNVEV come from the germline V gene (reference sequence). The CDR3 contains 16 residues. In nucleotides, the CDR3 is TGTGCCAGCATGAAAGACAGGGGGGGCTCCTACAATGAGCAGTTCTTC. This gives the protein CASMKDRGGSYNEQFF.

This clonotype turned up a few times. J is TRBJ1-6 and V is TRBV15; D remains unclear. CDR3 size: 13 residues. CDR1 and CDR2 (germline): LNHNV, YYDKDF (reference sequence). The V end was cut by 1 base, the J end by 10 bases, with 8 bases between. This CDR3 reads CATSRAGASPLHF. CDR3 sequence (DNA): TGTGCCACCAGCAGAGCGGGAGCGTCACCCCTCCACTTT.

This clonotype was recorded at least ten times. The V call is TRBV7-8, the J call TRBJ2-5, with TRBD1 identical over 7 bases. Looked up from germline, CDR1 is SGHVS and CDR2 is FQNEAQ. With 1 base clipped from V and 4 bases from J, the junction kept 3 bases outside the gene matches. The CDR3 runs to 14 residues. CDR3 sequence (DNA): TGTGCCAGCAGCTTAGTGCGGACAGGAGAGACCCAGTACTTC. The encoded protein is CASSLVRTGETQYF.

The genes are TRBV6-2 or TRBV6-3 and TRBJ2-5; 8 bases fit TRBD1. V shed 5 bases, J shed 2 bases, and the junction held 7 bases outside the gene matches. Germline V gives CDR1 MNHEY, CDR2 SVGEGT. The CDR3 contains 15 residues. Written as DNA, the CDR3 is TGTGCCAGCAGTACCCCGGGACAGGCTCAAGAGACCCAGTACTTC. Translation gives CASSTPGQAQETQYF.

The sample holds many counts of this clonotype. The chain has TRBV25-1 and TRBJ1-1; 8 bases line up with TRBD1. The CDR3 has 12 amino acids. From germline, CDR1 is MGHDK and CDR2 SYGVNS. Germline trimming cut 7 bases from V and 7 bases from J; bases unmatched to any gene: 5. The CDR3 protein is CASTTGDDEAFF. CDR3 coding DNA: TGTGCCAGCACGACAGGGGACGATGAAGCTTTCTTT.

This clonotype came up many times. The chain joins TRBV10-2 to TRBJ1-1, with D unclear. CDR1 is WSHSY, CDR2 SAAADI, per germline. The CDR3 has 11 residues. V lost 2 bases and J lost 10, with 8 bases in between. CDR3 sequence reads: CASSEALGAFF. CDR3 nucleotide sequence: TGCGCCAGCAGTGAGGCTTTGGGAGCTTTCTTT.

This clonotype has a count of ten or more. The V gene is TRBV28, the J gene TRBJ2-5, with 14 bases matching TRBD2. The CDR3 contains 15 residues. V shed 6 bases, J shed 5 bases, and the junction held 5 bases outside the gene matches. Germline V gene data show CDR1 as MDHEN and CDR2 as SYDVKM. The CDR3 coding sequence is TGTGCCAGCAGACCTGGGACTAGCGGGGGTGAGACCCAGTACTTC. Translation gives CASRPGTSGGETQYF.

Ten or more counts support this clonotype. The rearrangement links TRBV12-3 or TRBV12-4 to TRBJ1-4; TRBD1 agrees at 7 bases. There are 15 residues in the CDR3. V lost 5 bases and J lost 8; bases outside the gene matches: 11. CDR3 amino acids: CASSQYRGSDEKLFF. In nucleotides, the CDR3 is TGTGCCAGCAGTCAGTACAGGGGTTCAGACGAAAAACTGTTTTTT.

CDR3 protein: CSAGQGFSEQYF. CDR3 DNA sequence: TGCAGCGCCGGACAGGGATTTAGCGAGCAGTACTTC. V usage is TRBV29-1 and J usage is TRBJ2-7, with TRBD1 identical over 8 bases. Germline CDR1 and CDR2: SQVTM and ANQGSEA. The CDR3 length is 12 residues. The V segment lost 7 bases and the J segment 6 bases; nucleotides outside the gene matches: 8.

This sequence joins TRBV3-1 and TRBJ2-1; TRBD2 aligns across 7 bases. The CDR3 length is 16 residues. The junction had 17 bases not matched to a gene; V was cut back by 7 bases and J by 8 bases. CDR1 is LGHDT, CDR2 YNNKEL, per germline (reference sequence). The CDR3 loop is CASNSIGEREGYEQFF. In nucleotides, the CDR3 is TGTGCCAGCAACTCCATTGGGGAGCGGGAAGGCTATGAGCAGTTCTTC.

This clonotype was recorded a few times. The CDR3 carries no conserved terminal phenylalanine or tryptophan, so it likely arises from a read error. The chain uses TRBV7-9 and TRBJ1-4; TRBD1 is a possible D gene (6 bases). The germline V gene has CDR1 SEHNR and CDR2 FQNEAQ (reference sequence). V was trimmed by 4 bases and J by 5 bases, leaving 11 bases between them. The CDR3 loop spans 14 amino acids. The DNA of the CDR3 is TGTGCCAGCAGCTCGTCGGACAGAAATGAAAAACTGTTTCTT. Amino acids: CASSSSDRNEKLFL.

This rearrangement joins TRBV6-2 or TRBV6-3 to TRBJ2-7, with unresolved D. The CDR3 contains 17 residues. V was shortened by 0 bases and J by 2 bases, with 17 bases between the two germline ends. Germline V gene sequence: CDR1 MNHEY, CDR2 SVGEGT. The DNA of the CDR3 is TGTGCCAGCAGTTACTCGGAACCGGCCCTAACCACCTACGAGCAGTACTTC. It translates to CASSYSEPALTTYEQYF.

This clonotype was observed many times. The rearrangement links TRBV7-8 to TRBJ2-1; tentatively, D is TRBD1 (6 bases). The CDR3 has 14 residues. CDR1 is SGHVS, CDR2 FQNEAQ, per germline. Trimming took off 5 bases at V and 5 bases at J, with 13 bases between the two ends. The chain's CDR3 is CASSRRDTNNEQFF. As DNA, the CDR3 is TGTGCCAGCAGCCGCCGGGACACAAACAATGAGCAGTTCTTC.

This clonotype was counted a few times. The rearrangement links TRBV7-9 to TRBJ2-1, with D unresolved. This CDR3 region has 14 residues. V dropped 2 bases and J dropped 2 bases, with 7 bases sitting between them. The germline CDR1 and CDR2 sequences are SEHNR and FQNEAQ (reference sequence). CDR3: CASSLSITYNEQFF. Written as DNA, the CDR3 is TGTGCCAGCAGCTTAAGTATCACCTACAATGAGCAGTTCTTC.

This clonotype was recorded many times. This chain joins TRBV18 and TRBJ1-2; 8 nucleotides align to TRBD1. The V segment lost 3 bases and the J segment 3 bases; nucleotides outside the gene matches: 6. The CDR3 is 15 residues long. Germline CDR1 is KGHSH and CDR2 is LQKENI. The CDR3 region has the DNA TGTGCCAGCTCACCTTCCAGGGGGCGGGACTATGGCTACACCTTC. Translating gives CASSPSRGRDYGYTF.

This clonotype has only a few counts. The chain combines TRBV10-3 with TRBJ1-1; possible D gene TRBD1, 5 bases. V lost 3 bases to trimming and J lost 6 bases, with 14 bases between them. CDR1 and CDR2 from the germline V gene are ENHRY and SYGVKD. This CDR3 has 14 amino acids. The CDR3 nucleotides read TGTGCCATCAGTGACTCGGAGGGGACTTCTGAAGCTTTCTTT. Amino acids: CAISDSEGTSEAFF.

This clonotype occurred many times. The chain employs TRBV9 and TRBJ2-1; 10 bases are shared with TRBD1. The CDR3 length is 13 residues. V gave up 0 bases and J gave up 12 bases; unmatched junction bases: 3. CDR1 SGDLS and CDR2 YYNGEE come from the germline V gene. The CDR3 DNA reads TGTGCCAGCAGCGTAGCTAGGGACAGGGGGCAGTTCTTC. Translated: CASSVARDRGQFF.

This clonotype has a count of ten or more. This chain uses TRBV12-3 or TRBV12-4 with TRBJ1-2, with a tentative D call TRBD1 (5 bases). Deletions cut 0 bases from V and 5 bases from J, with 13 bases between. The CDR3 covers 15 residues. The CDR3 region has the DNA TGTGCCAGCAGTTTAGCCAGGGCGAAACTATATGGCTACACCTTC. Its translation: CASSLARAKLYGYTF.

The chain carries TRBV14 and TRBJ1-2; D is unclear. V lost 2 bases and J 4 bases, leaving 5 bases between the germline ends. This CDR3 comprises 12 residues. Germline assignment: CDR1 SGHDN and CDR2 FVKESK. CDR3 protein: CASSQTLYGYTF. CDR3 sequence (DNA): TGTGCCAGCAGCCAAACCCTCTATGGCTACACCTTC.

In its sample, this clonotype was seen a few times. J is TRBJ2-7 and V is TRBV6-1; D possibly uses TRBD1 or TRBD2 (5 bases each). The germline gives CDR1 MNHNS, CDR2 SASEGT. The CDR3 consists of 12 residues. V dropped 6 bases and J dropped 4 bases, with 10 bases sitting between them. CDR3 coding DNA: TGTGCCAGCAGCCCAGAGGGGTACGAGCAGTACGTC. Translated, it gives CASSPEGYEQYV.

This clonotype was picked up many times. CDR3 bases: TGCAGCGTGACGGCGCGGTGGCGGGAGGGCGGCGAGCAGTACTTC. This encodes CSVTARWREGGEQYF. The J gene is TRBJ2-7, the V gene TRBV29-1; 9 nucleotides align to TRBD2. With 6 bases clipped from V and 6 bases from J, the junction kept 15 bases outside the gene matches. Germline CDR1 reads SQVTM; CDR2 reads ANQGSEA. This CDR3 is built from 15 residues.

The V and J genes are TRBV12-3 or TRBV12-4 and TRBJ2-1; D is perhaps TRBD2 (5 bases). The CDR3 covers 14 residues. V shed 7 bases and J shed 5 bases, with 15 bases lying between them. The CDR3 loop reads CASTRVQRHNEQFF. The CDR3, as DNA: TGTGCCAGCACCCGGGTCCAGCGGCACAATGAGCAGTTCTTC.

This chain links TRBV10-3 with TRBJ2-1; TRBD2 aligns across 7 bases. V lost 7 bases, J lost 10 bases, and 19 bases stayed unmatched. Germline V gene sequence: CDR1 ENHRY, CDR2 SYGVKD. This CDR3 region has 16 residues. DNA for the CDR3: TGTGCCATCAAAATCCAGGCGGGAGCGGCGGAGGAGGAGCAGTTCTTC. Translated, it gives CAIKIQAGAAEEEQFF.

At least ten counts were recorded for this clonotype. This chain links TRBV11-2 with TRBJ2-3; TRBD2 matches at 9 bases. Germline CDR1 reads SGHAT; CDR2 reads FQNNGV. The J segment lost 1 base and the V segment lost 1 base, leaving 6 bases of the junction unmatched. CDR3 length: 17 residues. CDR3 protein: CASSLVLLAGRTDTQYF. The CDR3 DNA follows: TGTGCCAGCAGCTTAGTCCTCCTAGCGGGACGCACAGATACGCAGTATTTT.

This clonotype was seen a few times. This chain uses TRBV5-6 with TRBJ2-1; 7 nucleotides align to TRBD1. The ends lost 3 bases at V and 2 bases at J; junction bases unmatched: 8. The germline gives CDR1 SGHDT, CDR2 YYEEEE. The CDR3 contains 16 residues. CDR3 bases: TGTGCCAGCAGCTACCCGGGACAGAGTCCCTACAATGAGCAGTTCTTC. Encoded protein: CASSYPGQSPYNEQFF. The variable domain in full, with the rest retrieved from reference TRBV5-6 and TRBJ2-1, is DAGVTQSPTHLIKTRGQQVTLRCSPKSGHDTVSWYQQALGQGPQFIFQYYEEEERQRGNFPDRFSGHQFPNYSSELNVNALLLGDSALYLCASSYPGQSPYNEQFFGPGTRLTVL.

This clonotype was picked up a small number of times. This may arise from a read error, as a much more abundant clone is one base away. The chain is built from TRBV7-8 and TRBJ2-7, with 7 bases fitting TRBD1. The germline V gene encodes CDR1 SGHVS and CDR2 FQNEAQ. This CDR3 is built from 17 residues. CDR3: CACSTFPQGVDPYEQYF. CDR3 sequence (DNA): TGTGCCTGCAGCACGTTCCCTCAGGGGGTGGACCCCTACGAGCAGTACTTC.

This clonotype was seen at least ten times. This sequence joins TRBV4-3 and TRBJ1-2; 7 nucleotides align to TRBD1. V was clipped by 0 bases and J by 5 bases; unmatched bases: 12. This CDR3 spans 17 amino acids. Germline CDR1 is LGHNA and CDR2 is YSLEER. CDR3 loop: CASSQDSRGGGFYGYTF. The DNA for the CDR3 is TGCGCCAGCAGCCAAGATAGTAGAGGGGGCGGTTTTTATGGCTACACCTTC.

In its sample, this clonotype was seen a few times. The J gene is TRBJ1-2, the V gene TRBV12-3 or TRBV12-4; no clear D gene. This CDR3 is 15 amino acids long. The V gene lost 3 bases and the J gene lost 7 bases, with 18 bases spanning the gap. This chain's CDR3 is CASSFVPLPDPGYTF. In DNA, the CDR3 is TGTGCCAGCAGTTTCGTTCCCTTACCGGATCCTGGCTACACCTTC.